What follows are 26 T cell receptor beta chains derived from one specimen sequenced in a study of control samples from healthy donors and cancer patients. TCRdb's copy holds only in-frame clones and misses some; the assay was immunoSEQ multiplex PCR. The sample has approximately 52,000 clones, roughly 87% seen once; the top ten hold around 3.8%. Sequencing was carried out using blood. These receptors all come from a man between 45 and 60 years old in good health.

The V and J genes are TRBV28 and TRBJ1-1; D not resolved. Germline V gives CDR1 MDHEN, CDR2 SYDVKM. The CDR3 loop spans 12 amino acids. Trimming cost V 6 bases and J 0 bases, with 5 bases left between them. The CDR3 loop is CASSRVNTEAFF. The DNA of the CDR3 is TGTGCCAGCAGCCGTGTGAACACTGAAGCTTTCTTT.

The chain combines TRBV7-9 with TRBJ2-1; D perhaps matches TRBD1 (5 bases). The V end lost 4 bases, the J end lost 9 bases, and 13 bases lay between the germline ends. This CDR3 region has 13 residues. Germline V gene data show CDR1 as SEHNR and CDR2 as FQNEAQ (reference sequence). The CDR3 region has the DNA TGTGCCAGCAGCTCGGACAATTGGGGTGAGCAGTTCTTC. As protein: CASSSDNWGEQFF.

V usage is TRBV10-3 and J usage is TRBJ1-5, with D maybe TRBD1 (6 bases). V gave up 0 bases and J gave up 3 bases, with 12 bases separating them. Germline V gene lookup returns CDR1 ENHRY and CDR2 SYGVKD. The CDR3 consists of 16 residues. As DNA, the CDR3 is TGTGCCATCAGTGAGTCGGCGGGGGCAAACAATCAGCCCCAGCATTTT. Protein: CAISESAGANNQPQHF.

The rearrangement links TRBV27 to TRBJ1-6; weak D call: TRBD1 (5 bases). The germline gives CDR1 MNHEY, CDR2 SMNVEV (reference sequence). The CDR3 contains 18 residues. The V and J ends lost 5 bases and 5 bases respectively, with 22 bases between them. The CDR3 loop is CASSRDGFPTRNNSPLHF. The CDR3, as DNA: TGTGCCAGCAGTCGGGACGGATTCCCCACTAGGAATAATTCACCCCTCCACTTT.

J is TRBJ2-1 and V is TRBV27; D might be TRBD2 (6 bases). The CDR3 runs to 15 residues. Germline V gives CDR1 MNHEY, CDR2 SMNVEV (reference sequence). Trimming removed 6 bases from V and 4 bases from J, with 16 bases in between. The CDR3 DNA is TGTGCCAGCAGCCCCGCCGGCGGGATTTACAATGAGCAGTTCTTC. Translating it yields CASSPAGGIYNEQFF.

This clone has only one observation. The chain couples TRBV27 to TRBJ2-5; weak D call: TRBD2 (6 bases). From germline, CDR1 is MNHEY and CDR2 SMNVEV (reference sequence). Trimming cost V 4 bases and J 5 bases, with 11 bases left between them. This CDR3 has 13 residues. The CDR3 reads CASSWREGETQYF. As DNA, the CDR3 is TGTGCCAGCAGTTGGCGGGAAGGGGAGACCCAGTACTTC.

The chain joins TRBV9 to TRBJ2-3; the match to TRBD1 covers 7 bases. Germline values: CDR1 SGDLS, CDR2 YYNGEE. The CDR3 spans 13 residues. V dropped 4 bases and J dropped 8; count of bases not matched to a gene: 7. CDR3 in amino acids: CASSTTGMGTQYF. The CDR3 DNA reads TGTGCCAGCAGCACGACAGGGATGGGTACGCAGTATTTT.

CDR3 protein: CASGETSGNTIYF. The CDR3 nucleotides are TGTGCCAGCGGGGAGACCTCTGGAAACACCATATATTTT. V usage is TRBV28 and J usage is TRBJ1-3; no definite D call. Germline CDR1 MDHEN, CDR2 SYDVKM. Trimming left V 8 bases short and J 0 bases short, with 8 bases between. This CDR3 spans 13 amino acids.

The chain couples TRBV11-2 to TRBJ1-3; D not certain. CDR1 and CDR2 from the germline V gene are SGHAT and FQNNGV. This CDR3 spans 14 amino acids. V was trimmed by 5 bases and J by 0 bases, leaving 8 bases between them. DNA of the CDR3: TGTGCCAGCAGCCGGGTAGGCTCTGGAAACACCATATATTTT. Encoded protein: CASSRVGSGNTIYF.

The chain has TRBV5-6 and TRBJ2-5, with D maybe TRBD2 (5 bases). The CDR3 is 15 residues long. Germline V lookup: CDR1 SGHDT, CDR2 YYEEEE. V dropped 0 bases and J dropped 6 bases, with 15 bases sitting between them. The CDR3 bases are TGTGCCAGCAGCTTGGCGGCGGGCGGAAAGAAGACCCAGTACTTC. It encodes CASSLAAGGKKTQYF.

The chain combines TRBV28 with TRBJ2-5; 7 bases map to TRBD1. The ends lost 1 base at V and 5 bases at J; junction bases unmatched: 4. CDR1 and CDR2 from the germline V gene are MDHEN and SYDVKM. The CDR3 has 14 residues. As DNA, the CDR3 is TGTGCCAGCAGTTTATCCCTGACAGGGGAGACCCAGTACTTC. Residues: CASSLSLTGETQYF.

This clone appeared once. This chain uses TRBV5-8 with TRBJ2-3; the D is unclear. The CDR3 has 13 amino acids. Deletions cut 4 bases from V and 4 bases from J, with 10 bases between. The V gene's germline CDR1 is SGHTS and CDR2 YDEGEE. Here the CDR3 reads CASSLIAPDTQYF. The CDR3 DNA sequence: TGTGCCAGCAGCCTTATCGCCCCAGATACGCAGTATTTT.

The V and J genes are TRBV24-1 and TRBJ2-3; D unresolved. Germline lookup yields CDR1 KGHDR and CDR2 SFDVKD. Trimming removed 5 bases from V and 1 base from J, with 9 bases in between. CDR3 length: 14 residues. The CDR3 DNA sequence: TGTGCCACCAGTGCTCTTAGGGGCACAGATACGCAGTATTTT. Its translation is CATSALRGTDTQYF.

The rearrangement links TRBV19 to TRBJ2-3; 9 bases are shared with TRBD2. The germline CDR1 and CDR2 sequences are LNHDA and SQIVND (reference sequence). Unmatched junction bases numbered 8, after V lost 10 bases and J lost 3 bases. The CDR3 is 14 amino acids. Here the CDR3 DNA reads TGTGCCACCAGTAGCGGGAGTACGACAGATACGCAGTATTTT. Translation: CATSSGSTTDTQYF.

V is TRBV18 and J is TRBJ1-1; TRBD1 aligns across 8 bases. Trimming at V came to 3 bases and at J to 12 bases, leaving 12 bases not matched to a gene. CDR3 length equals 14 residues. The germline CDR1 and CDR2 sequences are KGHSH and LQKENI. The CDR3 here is CASSPSPGTGQTFF. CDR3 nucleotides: TGTGCCAGCTCACCGTCCCCCGGGACAGGCCAAACTTTCTTT.

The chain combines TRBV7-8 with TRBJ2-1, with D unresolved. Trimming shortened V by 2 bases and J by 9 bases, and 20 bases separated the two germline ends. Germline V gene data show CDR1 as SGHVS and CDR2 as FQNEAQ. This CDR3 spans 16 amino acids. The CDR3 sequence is CASSLYPSLNFGEQFF. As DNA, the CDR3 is TGTGCCAGCAGCTTATACCCCTCTTTAAATTTCGGTGAGCAGTTCTTC. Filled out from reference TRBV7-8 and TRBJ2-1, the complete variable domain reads GAGVSQSPRYKVAKRGQDVALRCDPISGHVSLFWYQQALGQGPEFLTYFQNEAQLDKSGLPSDRFFAERPEGSVSTLKIQRTQQEDSAVYLCASSLYPSLNFGEQFFGPGTRLTVL.

CDR3 coding DNA: TGTGCCAGCAGCCCTCTAGGGGGTGTCAACACTGAAGCTTTCTTT. This codes for CASSPLGGVNTEAFF. The chain joins TRBV7-3 to TRBJ1-1, with D possibly TRBD1 on 6 matching bases. The CDR3 has 15 amino acids. Germline lookup yields CDR1 SGHTA and CDR2 FQGTGA. Trimming took off 5 bases at V and 2 bases at J, with 15 bases between the two ends.

CDR3 residues: CASRPSSPYNEQFF. The CDR3, as DNA: TGTGCCAGCAGGCCGTCCAGTCCCTACAATGAGCAGTTCTTC. V usage is TRBV27 and J usage is TRBJ2-1; D not certain. Germline V gene lookup returns CDR1 MNHEY and CDR2 SMNVEV (reference sequence). The CDR3 extends over 14 amino acids. Trimming stripped 6 bases from V and 2 bases from J, with 11 bases between.

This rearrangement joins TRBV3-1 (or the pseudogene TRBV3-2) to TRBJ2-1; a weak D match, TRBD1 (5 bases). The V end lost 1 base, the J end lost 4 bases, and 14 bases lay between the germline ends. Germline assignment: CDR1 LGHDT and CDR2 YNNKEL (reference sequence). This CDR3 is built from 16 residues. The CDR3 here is CASSQGLPGQYNEQFF. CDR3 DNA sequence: TGTGCCAGCAGCCAAGGGCTTCCAGGGCAGTACAATGAGCAGTTCTTC.

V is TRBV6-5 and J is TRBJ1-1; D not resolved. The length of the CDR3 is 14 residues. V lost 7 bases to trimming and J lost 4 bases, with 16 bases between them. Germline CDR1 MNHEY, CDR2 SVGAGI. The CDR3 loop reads CASNTEWRSTEAFF. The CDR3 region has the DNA TGTGCCAGCAACACGGAATGGAGAAGCACTGAAGCTTTCTTT.

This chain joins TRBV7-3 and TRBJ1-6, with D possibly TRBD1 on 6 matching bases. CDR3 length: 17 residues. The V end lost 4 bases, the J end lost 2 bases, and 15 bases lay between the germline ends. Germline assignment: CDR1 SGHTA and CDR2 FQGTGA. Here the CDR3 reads CASSSTGTFTYNSPLHF. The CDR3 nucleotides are TGTGCCAGCAGCTCCACAGGGACATTCACCTATAATTCACCCCTCCACTTT.

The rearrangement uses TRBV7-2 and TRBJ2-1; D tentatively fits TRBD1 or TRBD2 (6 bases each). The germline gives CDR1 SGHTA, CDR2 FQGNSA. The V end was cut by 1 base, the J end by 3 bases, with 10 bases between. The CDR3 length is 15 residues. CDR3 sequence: CASSLVAGHYNEQFF. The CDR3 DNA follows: TGTGCCAGCAGCTTAGTCGCGGGACACTACAATGAGCAGTTCTTC. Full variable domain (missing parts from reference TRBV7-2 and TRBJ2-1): GAGVSQSPSNKVTEKGKDVELRCDPISGHTALYWYRQSLGQGLEFLIYFQGNSAPDKSGLPSDRFSAERTGGSVSTLTIQRTQQEDSAVYLCASSLVAGHYNEQFFGPGTRLTVL.

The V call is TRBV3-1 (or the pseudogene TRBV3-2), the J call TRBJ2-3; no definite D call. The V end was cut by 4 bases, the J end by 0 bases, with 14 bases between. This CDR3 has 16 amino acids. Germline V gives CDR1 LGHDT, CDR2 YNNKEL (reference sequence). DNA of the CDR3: TGTGCCAGCAGCCTAAGTTCTTGGGGTAGCACAGATACGCAGTATTTT. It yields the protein CASSLSSWGSTDTQYF.

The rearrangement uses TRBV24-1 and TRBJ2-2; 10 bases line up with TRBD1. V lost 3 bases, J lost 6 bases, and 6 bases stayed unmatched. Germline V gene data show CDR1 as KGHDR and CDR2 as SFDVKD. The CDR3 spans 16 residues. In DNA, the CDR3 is TGTGCCACCAGTGATCCGGGACAGGGGTTGGCCGGGGAGCTGTTTTTT. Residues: CATSDPGQGLAGELFF.

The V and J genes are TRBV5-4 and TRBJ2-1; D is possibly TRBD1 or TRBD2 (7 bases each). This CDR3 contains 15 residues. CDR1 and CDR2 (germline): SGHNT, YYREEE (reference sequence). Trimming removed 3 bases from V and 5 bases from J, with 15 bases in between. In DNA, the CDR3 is TGTGCCAGCAGCTCCCAGGGGGGGGCTGACAATGAGCAGTTCTTC. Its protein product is CASSSQGGADNEQFF.

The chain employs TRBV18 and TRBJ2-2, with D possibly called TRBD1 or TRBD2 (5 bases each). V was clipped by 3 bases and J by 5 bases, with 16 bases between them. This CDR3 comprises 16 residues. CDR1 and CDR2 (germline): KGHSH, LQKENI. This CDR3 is CASSPRGTTGTGELFF. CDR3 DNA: TGTGCCAGCTCACCTCGGGGCACCACGGGGACCGGGGAGCTGTTTTTT.